The clone carrying this T cell receptor beta chain was detected a few times. The antigen is undetermined. Germline V CDR1 and CDR2: SGHTA, FQGTGA. The CDR3 has 16 residues. The J segment lost 4 bases and the V segment lost 5 bases, leaving 11 bases of the junction unmatched. This sample stems from a study of blood T cells in healthy people across ages. Next came a second PCR, run for roughly 7 to 12 cycles, which used a sample-barcoded 5' primer along with a J-beta primer mix. Through a template-switch adaptor with 12 random nucleotides, each cDNA molecule received a tag. A single record per CDR3 protein comes from TCRdb applying MiXCR to the 5' RACE reads. The data contain roughly 2 million distinct CDR3 sequences, around 48% of them seen just once; the ten biggest clones take up less than 2.5%. General observations from the study: Per million T cells, TCR beta diversity dropped about linearly as age rose.

The genes are TRBV7-3 and TRBJ2-3; 8 bases line up with TRBD2. Sequencing input: blood. The TCR was taken from a woman aged 40 to 50 in good health. The CDR3 reads CASSRGLSGAADTQYF. The CDR3 region has the DNA TGTGCCAGCAGCCGAGGACTTAGCGGGGCGGCAGATACGCAGTATTTT.